This T cell receptor beta chain was found in a study of shared clonotypes between healthy human individuals. The germline V gene encodes CDR1 SGHRS and CDR2 YFSETQ. The CDR3 runs to 15 residues. V lost 0 bases and J lost 8; bases outside the gene matches: 7. Only in-frame clones appear in the TCRdb table, and some are missing; sequencing was by immunoSEQ multiplex PCR. This sample yields roughly 1,600,000 clones, of which 97% to 99% are seen a single time; around 0.33% belongs to the top ten. The TCR comes from a man under 40 in good health. This chain joins TRBV5-1 and TRBJ2-1; 8 nucleotides agree with TRBD2. Sequencing was carried out using naive CD4+ T cells sorted from blood. Subset: CD45RA+ positively selected. CDR3 amino acids: CASSLVVSGTYEQFF. CDR3 sequence (DNA): TGCGCCAGCAGCTTGGTTGTTAGCGGGACCTATGAGCAGTTCTTC.